Listed here are 8 T cell receptor beta chains from one sample, sequenced in a study of human T cells and chemical hapten exposure. TCRdb analysed the RACE reads with MiXCR anew, one entry per CDR3 protein. The sample has some 52,000 distinct CDR3 sequences; around 10% are singletons. Described time point: patch test 1, 2 weeks after DPC sensitization. Described treatment: therapeutic diphenylcyclopropenone sensitization with weekly scalp DPC. Total RNA was isolated from whole blood that had not been fractionated. Sequencing was performed on whole blood, taken in connection with sensitization to the hapten diphenylcyclopropenone (DPC). These receptors were taken from a woman aged 35 to 49 with alopecia areata. Some clones in this sample may be carry-over from other donors' samples.

This clonotype was detected a few times. The chain recombines TRBV12-2 with TRBJ1-1. TRBV12-2 is tagged as a pseudogene. The CDR3 totals 14 residues. Here the CDR3 reads CASRPRREYTEAFF. The CDR3 bases are TGTGCAAGTCGCCCCAGACGGGAGTACACTGAAGCTTTCTTT.

The rearrangement joins TRBV3-1 to TRBJ2-2; 14 nucleotides agree with TRBD2. The CDR3 consists of 18 residues. V dropped 7 bases and J dropped 6; count of bases not matched to a gene: 13. The germline V gene has CDR1 LGHDT and CDR2 YNNKEL (reference sequence). Here the CDR3 reads CASTGLAGGIGESGELFF. The CDR3 DNA follows: TGTGCCAGCACCGGACTAGCGGGAGGAATCGGGGAATCCGGGGAGCTGTTTTTT.

The chain links TRBV7-8 to TRBJ1-1; D gene uncertain. V was cut by 5 bases and J by 8 bases, with 12 bases left in between. In germline, CDR1 is SGHVS, CDR2 FQNEAQ. The CDR3 has 12 amino acids. This chain's CDR3 is CASSPSVGEAFF. CDR3 in DNA: TGTGCCAGCAGCCCCTCCGTCGGGGAAGCTTTCTTT.

This clonotype came up many times. The V gene is TRBV6-5, the J gene TRBJ1-1; 7 bases map to TRBD1. Germline CDR1 and CDR2: MNHEY and SVGAGI. With 6 bases clipped from V and 5 bases from J, the junction kept 9 bases outside the gene matches. The CDR3 is 14 residues long. CDR3 in DNA: TGTGCCAGCAGGACAGACAGGGTGAGGACTGAAGCTTTCTTT. Protein product: CASRTDRVRTEAFF.

V and J are TRBV2 and TRBJ1-2, with TRBD1 matching 10 bases. CDR1 SNHLY and CDR2 FYNNEI come from the germline V gene. This CDR3 contains 14 residues. V dropped 6 bases and J dropped 6; count of bases not matched to a gene: 7. The CDR3 DNA is TGTGCCAGCAGCGAGGGACAGGGGATGGATGGCTACACCTTC. Protein sequence: CASSEGQGMDGYTF.

In its sample, this clonotype was seen many times. The V and J genes are TRBV2 and TRBJ2-7; D is uncertain. CDR1 SNHLY and CDR2 FYNNEI come from the germline V gene. CDR3 size: 11 residues. With 6 bases removed from V and 4 bases from J, the gap between germline ends came to 7 bases. CDR3 amino acids: CASRETYEQYF. The CDR3 DNA reads TGTGCCAGCAGGGAGACTTACGAGCAGTACTTC. The full variable domain, in which reference TRBV2 and TRBJ2-7 provide the parts outside the CDR3, is EPEVTQTPSHQVTQMGQEVILRCVPISNHLYFYWYRQILGQKVEFLVSFYNNEISEKSEIFDDQFSVERPDGSNFTLKIRSTKLEDSAMYFCASRETYEQYFGPGTRLTVT.

The J gene is TRBJ1-1, the V gene TRBV2; D gene unclear. This CDR3 contains 16 residues. Per the germline V gene, CDR1 is SNHLY and CDR2 is FYNNEI. Trimming stripped 2 bases from V and 2 bases from J, with 15 bases between. CDR3 coding DNA: TGTGCCAGCAGTGAACCCTCGGGCCTTCCTAACACTGAAGCTTTCTTT. Amino acid sequence: CASSEPSGLPNTEAFF.

The chain is built from TRBV27 and TRBJ2-3; 11 bases align to TRBD2. With V trimmed by 6 bases and J by 2 bases, 7 bases remained unmatched. The CDR3 has 16 amino acids. CDR1 is MNHEY, CDR2 SMNVEV, per germline (reference sequence). In DNA, the CDR3 is TGTGCCAGCAGCCCGGGACTAGCGGTAAACACAGATACGCAGTATTTT. It codes for CASSPGLAVNTDTQYF.